This T cell receptor (beta chain) originates from a study of shared clonotypes between healthy human individuals (TCRdb year 2020). Some background on the complete study: A couple of women and a few men aged 18 to 49 years were included in the cohort. For each donor, three plates each were used for CD4 naive and CD4 memory, two plates were used for CD8 naive, and one plate was used for CD8 memory. Blood TCR repertoires of a handful of healthy adults were deeply sequenced to estimate repertoire size and the extent of clonotype sharing between individuals. To increase sequencing depth and limit assay-specific biases, TCR repertoire library preparation and sequencing were carried out by different laboratories using diverse techniques. Leukapheresis yielded between about 0.85 and 9.5 billion PBMCs per donor.

Comments on this clone: There is no known antigen for this receptor. Base quality data are lacking; no much larger clone is found one base away.

TCR CDR3 regions were amplified from genomic DNA by multiplex PCR using the deep immunoSEQ assay. For each cell subset, the extracted genomic DNA was distributed evenly across all wells of several immunoSEQ 96-well plates, and each plate served as one replicate. For sorted subsets, each replicate PCR was loaded with 150 to 250 ng genomic DNA, equivalent to approximately 27,000 T cell genomes. The purified libraries were quantified using a Qubit 3.0 fluorometer, sized with a Bioanalyzer 2100, and then quantified again using the KAPA Library Quantification kit. Each immunoSEQ 96-well plate was sequenced on its own single-read 150-cycle Illumina NextSeq 550 flow cell. Regarding the original processing steps: Because the immunoSEQ output held only junctional sequences and lacked quality scores, the filtering could not match the filtering applied to full-length reads. Sequences were annotated with PyIR, a Python wrapper for IgBLAST v1.9, and V/J genes and CDR3 were assigned using IMGT germline references. Reads with weak V/J assignments (E-value above 1e-6), missing CDR3, stop codons, out-of-frame junctions, or ambiguous translated residues were removed. V3J clonotypes were defined by identical inferred V gene, J gene, and CDR3 amino acid sequence. Percentage overlap between repertoires was computed as shared unique clonotypes divided by the size of the smaller repertoire. Richness of each repertoire was evaluated using RTK rarefaction, the Chao1 estimator, and Recon v2.1 estimates of unobserved clonotypes. Generation probabilities for all TCRbeta clonotypes obtained by the gDNA method from a handful of donors were computed using OLGA. Held by TCRdb, this immuneACCESS table contains in-frame sequences only and omits some clones. Under half of the omission traces to an unresolved V gene where checked; the cause of the rest is unknown. V, J and clone size are taken as reported in that table, and D and trimming were inferred from the DNA itself. The table for this sample lists just over 2,000,000 clones; about 95% of them were counted only once. Approximately 1.2% of the sample is held by the ten biggest clonotypes.

Unmatched junction bases come to 6, with V trimmed by 0 bases and J by 4 bases. CDR1 and CDR2, per the germline V gene, are SGHAT and FQNNGV. The CDR3 spans 15 residues, from the cysteine through the phenylalanine. Only the CDR3 portion is preserved as DNA: 45 bases, with reading frame beginning at the first base. The full study reports these points: Estimated clonotype richness was generally larger for naive than for memory subsets. About 5% of naive CD4, around 3.6% of naive CD8, approximately 2% of memory CD4, and about 0.4% of memory CD8 clonotypes were shared across several donors. Sampling was restricted to blood, and TCR repertoires in tissue are likely to differ from TCR repertoires in blood. Higher generation probabilities were observed for clonotypes shared by all four sorted-subset donors than for non-shared clonotypes. The small number of donors limited the genetic and exposure-history diversity represented. Based on pairwise subsampling, the degree of clonotype sharing among donors was expected to be affected by sequencing depth. Even with the large sequencing depth, rarefaction of the sorted-subset datasets indicated that sequencing was incomplete.

CD8 naive samples were CD45RO-negative cells positively selected for CCR7, giving a CD45RA+CCR7+ population that excluded TemRA cells. The donors were healthy, HIV-negative adults with no recently reported acute infections or vaccinations. Every donor was a Caucasian adult living in Nashville, Tennessee, USA. After blood collection by leukapheresis, PBMCs were isolated using Ficoll-Histopaque density gradient centrifugation and then cryopreserved in the vapor phase of liquid nitrogen. Analytical flow cytometry was used to check the purity and quantity of each magnetically sorted T cell population. Genomic DNA was isolated from each sorted fraction and quantified by UV absorbance on a Nanodrop 2000c.

The chain uses TRBV11-2 and TRBJ2-7; 7 central nucleotides agree with TRBD2. Sample: naive CD8+ T cells sorted from blood. The sample's cell subset or site, from its label and the paper: CD45RA+CCR7+. This clonotype was obtained from a man aged 18 to 35 in good health. The bases read TGTGCCAGCAGCTTAGAAGTTCGGCGGGAGTACGAGCAGTACTTC. It translates to CASSLEVRREYEQYF.